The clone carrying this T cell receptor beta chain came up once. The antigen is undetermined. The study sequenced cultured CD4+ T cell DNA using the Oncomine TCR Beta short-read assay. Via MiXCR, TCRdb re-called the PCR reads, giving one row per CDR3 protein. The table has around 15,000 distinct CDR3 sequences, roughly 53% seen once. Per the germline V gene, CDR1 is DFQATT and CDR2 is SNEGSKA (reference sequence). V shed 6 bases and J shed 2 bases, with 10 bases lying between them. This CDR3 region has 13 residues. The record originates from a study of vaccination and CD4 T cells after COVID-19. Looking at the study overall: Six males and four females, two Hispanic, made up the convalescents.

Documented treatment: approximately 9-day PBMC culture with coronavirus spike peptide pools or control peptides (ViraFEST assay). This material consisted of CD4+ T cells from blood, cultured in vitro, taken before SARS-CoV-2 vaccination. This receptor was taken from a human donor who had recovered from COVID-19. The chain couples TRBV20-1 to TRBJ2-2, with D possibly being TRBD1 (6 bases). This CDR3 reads CSARTDNTGELFF. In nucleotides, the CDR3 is TGCAGTGCCCGGACAGATAACACCGGGGAGCTGTTTTTT.